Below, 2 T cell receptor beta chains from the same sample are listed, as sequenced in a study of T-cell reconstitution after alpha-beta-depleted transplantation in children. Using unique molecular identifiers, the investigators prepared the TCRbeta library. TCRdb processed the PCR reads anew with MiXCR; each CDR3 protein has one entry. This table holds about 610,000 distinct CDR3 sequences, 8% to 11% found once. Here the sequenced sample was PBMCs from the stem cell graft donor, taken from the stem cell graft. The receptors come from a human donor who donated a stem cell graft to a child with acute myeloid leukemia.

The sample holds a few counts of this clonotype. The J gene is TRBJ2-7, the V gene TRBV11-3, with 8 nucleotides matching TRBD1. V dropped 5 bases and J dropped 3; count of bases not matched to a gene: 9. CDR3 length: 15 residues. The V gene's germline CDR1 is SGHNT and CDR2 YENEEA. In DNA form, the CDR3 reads TGTGCCAGCAGCGAAATGGGAGGACAGGGCTACGAGCAGTACTTC. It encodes CASSEMGGQGYEQYF.

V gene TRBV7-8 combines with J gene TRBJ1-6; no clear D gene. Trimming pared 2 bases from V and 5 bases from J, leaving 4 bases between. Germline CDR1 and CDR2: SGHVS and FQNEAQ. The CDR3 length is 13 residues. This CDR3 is CASSLYDNSPLHF. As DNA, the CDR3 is TGTGCCAGCAGCTTATATGATAATTCACCCCTCCACTTT.